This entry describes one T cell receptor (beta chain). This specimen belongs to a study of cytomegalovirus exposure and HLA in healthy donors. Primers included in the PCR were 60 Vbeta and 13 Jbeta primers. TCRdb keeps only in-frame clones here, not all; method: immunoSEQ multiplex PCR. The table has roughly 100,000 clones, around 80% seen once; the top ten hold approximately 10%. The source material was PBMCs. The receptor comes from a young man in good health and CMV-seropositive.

This chain's CDR3 is CASSQPDRGREDEQYF. The DNA for the CDR3 is TGTGCCAGTAGTCAGCCAGACAGGGGGCGCGAAGACGAGCAGTACTTC. V gene TRBV19 combines with J gene TRBJ2-7; the match to TRBD1 covers 10 bases. After removal of 5 bases from V and 5 bases from J, the junction contained 12 bases not matched to a gene. The CDR3 is 16 amino acids. Germline lookup yields CDR1 LNHDA and CDR2 SQIVND (reference sequence).